The source of this T cell receptor (beta chain) is a study of OX40 agonist ivuxolimab in advanced cancers. Study background: The dose of intravenous ivuxolimab that patients received every 2 weeks ranged from 0.01 to 10 mg/kg. Of mixed ages from about 20 to 85 and averaging about 56 years, the group was approximately 80% male. Findings and caveats of the study: Relative to CD4+, CD8+ T cells held more expanded clones on average.

Germline CDR1 KGHSH, CDR2 LQKENI. V lost 3 bases and J lost 0, with 12 bases in between. CDR3 size: 17 residues. Regarding this clone: The antigen is undetermined.

Profiling relied on immunoSEQ multiplex PCR, and the TCRdb table lists in-frame clones only, not all of them. The sample includes under 90,000 clones, roughly 84% of them seen just once. This clonotype was sampled from an adult with an advanced solid tumor such as melanoma, head and neck, liver or kidney cancer. The specimen comprised CD4+ or CD8+ T cells sorted from blood, sampled in a trial of the OX40 agonist ivuxolimab. The gene calls are TRBV18 and TRBJ2-6, with a tentative D call TRBD2 (5 bases). The CDR3 DNA follows: TGTGCCAGCTCACCCCTAGTGGGGAGCTCTGGGGCCAACGTCCTGACTTTC. It specifies CASSPLVGSSGANVLTF.